This TCR beta chain was observed in a study of T-cell reconstitution after alpha-beta-depleted transplantation in children. General study findings and limits: Surviving recipient T cells and thymic progenitors produced the high day-60 TCRbeta diversity seen in some patients. At one year after transplant, newly produced T cells mostly accounted for T-cell counts and diversity.

From germline, CDR1 is MNHEY and CDR2 SMNVEV (reference sequence). V was pared by 6 bases and J by 2 bases, with 10 bases between. This CDR3 has 13 residues. Unique molecular identifiers were used in preparing the TCRbeta library. TCRdb recomputed calls from the PCR reads with MiXCR, one row per CDR3 protein. Found here are 900,000 or so distinct CDR3 sequences, 15% to 20% of them singletons; the top ten hold around 5.3%. As regards this clonotype: What it recognizes is unknown.

This clonotype was sampled from a male patient between 10 and 17 years old who had a stem cell transplant for acute lymphoblastic leukemia, so the T cells may come from the graft donor. The rearrangement links TRBV27 to TRBJ1-2, with D possibly TRBD1 on 5 matching bases. This specimen consisted of PBMCs, mostly from graft donor cells, obtained 360 days after TCRalphabeta/CD19-depleted stem cell transplant. DNA of the CDR3: TGTGCCAGCAGATCCGGGACGAACTATGGCTACACCTTC. Its protein product is CASRSGTNYGYTF.